This T cell receptor (beta chain) stems from a study of vaccination effects on CD4 cells after COVID-19. Study findings and constraints: Marked contraction was observed in infection-induced and vaccine-induced clones late after vaccination. From healthy vaccinees, only 1 of 255 vaccine-induced clones also reacted to common cold coronaviruses.

Sequenced by immunoSEQ multiplex PCR; TCRdb stores in-frame clones only, minus some. The table lists about 28,000 clones, around four fifths of them singletons. V lost 1 base and J 10 bases, leaving 16 bases between the germline ends. The length of the CDR3 is 15 residues. Per germline, CDR1 SGHDN and CDR2 FVKESK. Note on this clone: Its antigen remains unidentified.

The ViraFEST assay expanded antigen-specific CD4+ T cells with viral peptide pools before sequencing. Investigators separated out CD4+ T cells once about eleven days of culture had passed. Subjects were given two BNT162b2 or mRNA-1273 vaccine doses. The vaccine recipients had no prior SARS-CoV-2 infection, with negative nucleocapsid antibodies. Both day 3 and day 7 saw half the medium replaced with IL-2 medium. The sequencing used CD4+ T cells from PBMCs cultured with HCoV-NL63 spike peptides, collected after COVID-19 vaccination. The receptor's source is a human donor who received a COVID-19 vaccine. This chain uses TRBV14 with TRBJ1-4; D remains ambiguous. The CDR3 is CASSQASDALGKLFF. The CDR3 DNA is TGTGCCAGCAGCCAAGCCTCGGACGCCCTGGGAAAACTGTTTTTT.